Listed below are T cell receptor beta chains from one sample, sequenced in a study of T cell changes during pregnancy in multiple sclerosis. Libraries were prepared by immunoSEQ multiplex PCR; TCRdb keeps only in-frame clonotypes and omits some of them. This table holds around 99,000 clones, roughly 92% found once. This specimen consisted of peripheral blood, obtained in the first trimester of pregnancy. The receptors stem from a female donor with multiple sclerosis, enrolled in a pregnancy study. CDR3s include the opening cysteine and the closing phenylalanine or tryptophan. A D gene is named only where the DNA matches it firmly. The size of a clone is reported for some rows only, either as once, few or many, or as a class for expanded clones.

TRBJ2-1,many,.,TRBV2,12,TGTGCCAGCTGGCAGTTATACAATGAGCAGTTCTTC,CASWQLYNEQFF
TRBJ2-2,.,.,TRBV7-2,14,TGTGCCAGCAGCTTCAAGCGCGGCACCGGGGAGCTGTTTTTT,CASSFKRGTGELFF
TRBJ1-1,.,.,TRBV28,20,TGTGCCAGCAGTTTAACAGGGATCGGGGGGCCCCCGATCATGAACACTGAAGCTTTCTTT,CASSLTGIGGPPIMNTEAFF
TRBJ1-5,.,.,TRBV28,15,TGTGCCAGCAGCTCCCCCCTACTACTAATTCAGCCCCAGCATTTT,CASSSPLLLIQPQHF
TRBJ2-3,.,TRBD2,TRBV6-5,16,TGTGCCAGCAGTTACTCGATAGCGGGCTGGACAGATACGCAGTATTTT,CASSYSIAGWTDTQYF
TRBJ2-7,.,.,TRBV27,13,TGTGCCAGCAGTTTATTATCCGCCGGCGAGCAGTACTTC,CASSLLSAGEQYF
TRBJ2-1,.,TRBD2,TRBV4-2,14,TGTGCCAGCAGTATACTAGCGGGATTCAATGAGCAGTTCTTC,CASSILAGFNEQFF
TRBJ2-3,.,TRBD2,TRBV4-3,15,TGCGCCAGCAGCCTCCTAGCGGGATCCACAGATACGCAGTATTTT,CASSLLAGSTDTQYF
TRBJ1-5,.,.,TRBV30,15,TGTGCCTGGAGCGGGGAGGGGCCCGTTAATCAGCCCCAGCATTTT,CAWSGEGPVNQPQHF
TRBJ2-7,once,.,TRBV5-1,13,TGCGCCAGCAGCTCGTCCTATACCTACGAGCAGTACTTC,CASSSSYTYEQYF
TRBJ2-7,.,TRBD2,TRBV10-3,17,TGTGCCATCATGGGACTAGCGGGACTAGGGGACACCTACGAGCAGTACTTC,CAIMGLAGLGDTYEQYF
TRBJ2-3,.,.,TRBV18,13,TGTGCCAGCTTTTTCAGCCGGGGAGATACGCAGTATTTT,CASFFSRGDTQYF
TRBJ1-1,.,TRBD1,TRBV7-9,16,TGTGCCAGCGTGGGGCAGGGGGTCGGGCTGAACACTGAAGCTTTCTTT,CASVGQGVGLNTEAFF
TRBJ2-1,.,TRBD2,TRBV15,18,TGTGCCACCAGCAGGACGGGGGCCTTAGCGGGAGGGAACAATGAGCAGTTCTTC,CATSRTGALAGGNNEQFF
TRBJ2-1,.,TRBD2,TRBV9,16,TGTGCCAGCAGCTTACAAAGCGGGAGGCCTTACAATGAGCAGTTCTTC,CASSLQSGRPYNEQFF
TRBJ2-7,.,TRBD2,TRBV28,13,TGTGCCAGCAGTTTTCCCCCCGGGGGGGAGCAGTACTTC,CASSFPPGGEQYF
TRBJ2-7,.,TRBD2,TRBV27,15,TGTGCCAGCAGTCCCGAGCGGGAGGGCAGCTACGAGCAGTACTTC,CASSPEREGSYEQYF
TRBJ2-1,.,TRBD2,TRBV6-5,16,TGTGCCAGCAGTTACTTCCCTAGCGGGGATTACAATGAGCAGTTCTTC,CASSYFPSGDYNEQFF
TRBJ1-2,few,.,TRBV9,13,TGTGCCAGCAGCGTAGAGGACAGCTATGGCTACACCTTC,CASSVEDSYGYTF
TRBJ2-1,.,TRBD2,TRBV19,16,TGTGCCAGTAGAAGCCATAGCGGACTAGTTGGTAATGAGCAGTTCTTC,CASRSHSGLVGNEQFF
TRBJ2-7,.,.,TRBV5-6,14,TGTGCCAGCAGCTTGGGACTACCTTCCTACGAGCAGTACTTC,CASSLGLPSYEQYF
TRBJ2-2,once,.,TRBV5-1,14,TGCGCCACTAGAGATTTCGCGAACACCGGGGAGCTGTTTTTT,CATRDFANTGELFF
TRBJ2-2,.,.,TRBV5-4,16,TGTGCCAGCAGCCCCGAGCTACCGGGAGTGACCGGGGAGCTGTTTTTT,CASSPELPGVTGELFF
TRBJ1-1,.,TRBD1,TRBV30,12,TGTGCCTGTGACGGGACAGGGGCCGAAGCTTTCTTT,CACDGTGAEAFF
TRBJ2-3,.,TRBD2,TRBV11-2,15,TGTGCCAGCAGCAGACCTAGCGGGAACACAGATACGCAGTATTTT,CASSRPSGNTDTQYF
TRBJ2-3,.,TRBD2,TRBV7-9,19,TGTGCCAGCAGCTCTGGGACTAGCGGGAGGGCCATCCTAGCAGATACGCAGTATTTT,CASSSGTSGRAILADTQYF
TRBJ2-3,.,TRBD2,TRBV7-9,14,TGTGCCAGCAGCCCCCCGGGACTAACCTCCGGGCAGTATTTT,CASSPPGLTSGQYF
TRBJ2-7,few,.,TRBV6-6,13,TGTGCCAGTAAAACGCAGGGTTCCTACGAGCAGTACTTC,CASKTQGSYEQYF